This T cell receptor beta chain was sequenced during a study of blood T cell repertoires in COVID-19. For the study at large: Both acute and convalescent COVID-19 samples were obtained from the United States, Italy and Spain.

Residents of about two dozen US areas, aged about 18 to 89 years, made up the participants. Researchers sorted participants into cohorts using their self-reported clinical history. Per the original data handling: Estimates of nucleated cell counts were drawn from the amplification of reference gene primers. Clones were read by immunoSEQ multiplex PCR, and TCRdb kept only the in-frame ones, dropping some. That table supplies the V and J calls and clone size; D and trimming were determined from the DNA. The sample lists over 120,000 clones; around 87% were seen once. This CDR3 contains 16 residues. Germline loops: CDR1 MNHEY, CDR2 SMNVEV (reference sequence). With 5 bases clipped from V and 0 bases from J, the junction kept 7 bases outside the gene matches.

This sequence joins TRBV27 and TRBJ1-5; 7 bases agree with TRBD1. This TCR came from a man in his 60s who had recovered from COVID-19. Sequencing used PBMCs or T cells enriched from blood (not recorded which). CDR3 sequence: CASSPQGGYSNQPQHF. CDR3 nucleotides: TGTGCCAGCAGTCCCCAGGGGGGTTATAGCAATCAGCCCCAGCATTTT.